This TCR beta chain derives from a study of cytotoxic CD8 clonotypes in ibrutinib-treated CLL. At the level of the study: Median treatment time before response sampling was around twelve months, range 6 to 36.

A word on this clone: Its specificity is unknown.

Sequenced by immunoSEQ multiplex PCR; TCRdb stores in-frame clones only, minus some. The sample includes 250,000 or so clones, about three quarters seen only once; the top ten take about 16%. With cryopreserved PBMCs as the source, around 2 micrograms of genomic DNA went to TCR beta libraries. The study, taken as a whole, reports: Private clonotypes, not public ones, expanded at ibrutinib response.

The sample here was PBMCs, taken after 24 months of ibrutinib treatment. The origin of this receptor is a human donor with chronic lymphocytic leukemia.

CDR3 region: CASTPQGNQPQHF. CDR3 nucleotides: TGTGCCAGCACTCCCCAGGGGAATCAGCCCCAGCATTTT. This chain connects TRBV28 to TRBJ1-5; D is perhaps TRBD1 (6 bases). The CDR3 is 13 amino acids. From germline, CDR1 is MDHEN and CDR2 SYDVKM. Trimming cost V 7 bases and J 4 bases, with 11 bases left between them. Looking up the rest from reference TRBV28 and TRBJ1-5 gives the full variable domain: DVKVTQSSRYLVKRTGEKVFLECVQDMDHENMFWYRQDPGLGLRLIYFSYDVKMKEKGDIPEGYSVSREKKERFSLILESASTNQTSMYLCASTPQGNQPQHFGDGTRLSIL.